This TCR beta chain was captured by sequencing in a study of cytomegalovirus exposure and HLA in healthy donors. CDR3 length: 14 amino acids. J gave up 8 bases and V 6 bases, and 9 bases lay outside the gene matches. CDR1 is MNHEY and CDR2 is SVGAGI in the germline V gene. Sequencing was performed with immunoSEQ multiplex PCR; in TCRdb, only in-frame clones are kept and a portion is missing. The repertoire consists of some 320,000 clones, with approximately 90% occurring once and the leading ten covering roughly 1.2%. This clone was seen only a few times. The J gene is TRBJ2-7, the V gene TRBV6-5; 11 bases agree with TRBD2. What was sequenced was PBMCs. The receptor comes from a woman in her 30s in good health and CMV-seropositive. The CDR3 bases are TGTGCCAGCAGCTCAACTAGCGGGAGTGTAAAGCAGTACTTC. This codes for CASSSTSGSVKQYF.